This T cell receptor beta chain is drawn from a study of blood T cells in healthy people across ages. General observations from the study: Compared with aged donors, long-lived donors showed fewer expanded clones, suggesting selection. Across the age range, TCR beta diversity per million T cells fell in a roughly linear way.

Per sample, a minimum of 6.5 million PBMCs were isolated. Per germline, CDR1 MNHEY and CDR2 SVGAGI. Trimming took 4 bases from V and 3 from J, leaving 20 bases between them. The CDR3 runs to 17 residues. With regard to this clonotype: The antigen remains undetermined.

Then a second PCR, running about 6 to 12 cycles, was carried out with a sample-barcoded 5' primer and a J-beta primer mix. A single record per CDR3 protein comes from TCRdb applying MiXCR to the 5' RACE reads. The table lists some 1 million distinct CDR3 sequences, more than 35% of them singletons, with under 20% in the top ten. The rearrangement uses TRBV6-5 and TRBJ2-3, with D possibly being TRBD1 or TRBD2 (6 bases each). Sequencing used blood. The TCR comes from a woman aged 60-70 years in good health. The CDR3 here is CASSSLLTGGGTDTQYF. The CDR3 bases are TGTGCCAGCAGTTCCTTACTGACAGGCGGAGGGACAGATACGCAGTATTTT.